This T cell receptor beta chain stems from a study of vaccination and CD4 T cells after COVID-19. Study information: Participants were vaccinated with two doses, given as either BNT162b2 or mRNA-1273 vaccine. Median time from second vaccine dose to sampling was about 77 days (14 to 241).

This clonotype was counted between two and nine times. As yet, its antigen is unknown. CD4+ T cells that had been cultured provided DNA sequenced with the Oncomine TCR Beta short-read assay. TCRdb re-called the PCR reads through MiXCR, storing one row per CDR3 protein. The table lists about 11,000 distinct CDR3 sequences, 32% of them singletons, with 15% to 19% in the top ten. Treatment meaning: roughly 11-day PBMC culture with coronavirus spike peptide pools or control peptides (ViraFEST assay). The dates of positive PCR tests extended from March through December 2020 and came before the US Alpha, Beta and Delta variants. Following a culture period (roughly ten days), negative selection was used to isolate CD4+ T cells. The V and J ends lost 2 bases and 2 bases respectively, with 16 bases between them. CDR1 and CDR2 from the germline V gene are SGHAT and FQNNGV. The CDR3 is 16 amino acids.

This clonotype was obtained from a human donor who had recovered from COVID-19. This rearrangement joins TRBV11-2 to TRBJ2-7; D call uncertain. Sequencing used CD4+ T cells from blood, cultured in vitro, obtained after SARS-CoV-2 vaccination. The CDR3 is CASSLLVGRTAYEQYF. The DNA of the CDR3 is TGTGCCAGCAGCTTATTGGTAGGGCGAACTGCCTACGAGCAGTACTTC.